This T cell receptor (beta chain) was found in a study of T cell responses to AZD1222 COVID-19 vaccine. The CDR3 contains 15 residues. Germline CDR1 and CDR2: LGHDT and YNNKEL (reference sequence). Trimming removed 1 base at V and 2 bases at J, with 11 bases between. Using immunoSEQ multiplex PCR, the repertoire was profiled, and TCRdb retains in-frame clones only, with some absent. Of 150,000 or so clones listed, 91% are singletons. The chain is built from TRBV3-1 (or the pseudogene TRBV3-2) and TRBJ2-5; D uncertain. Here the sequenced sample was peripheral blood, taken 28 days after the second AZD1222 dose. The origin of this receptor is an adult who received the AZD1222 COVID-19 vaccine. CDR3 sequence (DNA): TGTGCCAGCAGCCAAGCTTGGTCGGTGCAAGAGACCCAGTACTTC. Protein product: CASSQAWSVQETQYF.